Included here is one T cell receptor beta chain sequence, with context. The data belong to a study of blood T cell repertoires in COVID-19. Study in general: Acute and convalescent COVID-19 specimens originated in the United States, Italy and Spain. PBMCs, B-cell-depleted T cells, or T cells provided the cDNA or gDNA that made up the material.

CDR1 and CDR2 (germline): LNHDA, SQIVND (reference sequence). Trimming cost V 4 bases and J 4 bases; bases outside gene matches: 10. This CDR3 is 16 amino acids long. Methods used by the authors: Reference gene primer amplification yielded estimated nucleated cell counts. Clones were read by immunoSEQ multiplex PCR, and TCRdb kept only the in-frame ones, dropping some. V and J calls and clone size are as listed in that table; D and trimming were resolved from the DNA. The data contain about 210,000 clones, about nine tenths of them singletons. Material for sequencing was peripheral blood. V gene TRBV19 combines with J gene TRBJ1-5; 7 bases fit TRBD1. This receptor was obtained from a woman aged 40 to 55 with acute or convalescent COVID-19. CDR3 sequence (DNA): TGTGCCAGTAGTACGAGGACAGGAGGCCCGAATCAGCCCCAGCATTTT. Translated: CASSTRTGGPNQPQHF.